The clone carrying this TCR beta chain was counted only a few times. The data were produced by immunoSEQ multiplex PCR, yet TCRdb's version contains in-frame clones alone and is incomplete. The table has about 300,000 clones, over 55% seen once; the top ten hold about 5.9%. After removal of 6 bases from V and 3 bases from J, the junction contained 11 bases not matched to a gene. The CDR3 covers 15 residues. Looked up from germline, CDR1 is MNHEY and CDR2 is SVGAGI. The data were taken from a study of cytotoxic CD8 clonotypes in ibrutinib-treated CLL. This clonotype was sampled from a human donor with chronic lymphocytic leukemia. This material consisted of PBMCs, taken after 36 months of ibrutinib treatment. The gene calls are TRBV6-5 and TRBJ2-7; the match to TRBD2 covers 7 bases. The CDR3 DNA reads as TGTGCCAGCAGCTCCGCCCACGGGAGGCACTACGAGCAGTACTTC. The encoded protein is CASSSAHGRHYEQYF.